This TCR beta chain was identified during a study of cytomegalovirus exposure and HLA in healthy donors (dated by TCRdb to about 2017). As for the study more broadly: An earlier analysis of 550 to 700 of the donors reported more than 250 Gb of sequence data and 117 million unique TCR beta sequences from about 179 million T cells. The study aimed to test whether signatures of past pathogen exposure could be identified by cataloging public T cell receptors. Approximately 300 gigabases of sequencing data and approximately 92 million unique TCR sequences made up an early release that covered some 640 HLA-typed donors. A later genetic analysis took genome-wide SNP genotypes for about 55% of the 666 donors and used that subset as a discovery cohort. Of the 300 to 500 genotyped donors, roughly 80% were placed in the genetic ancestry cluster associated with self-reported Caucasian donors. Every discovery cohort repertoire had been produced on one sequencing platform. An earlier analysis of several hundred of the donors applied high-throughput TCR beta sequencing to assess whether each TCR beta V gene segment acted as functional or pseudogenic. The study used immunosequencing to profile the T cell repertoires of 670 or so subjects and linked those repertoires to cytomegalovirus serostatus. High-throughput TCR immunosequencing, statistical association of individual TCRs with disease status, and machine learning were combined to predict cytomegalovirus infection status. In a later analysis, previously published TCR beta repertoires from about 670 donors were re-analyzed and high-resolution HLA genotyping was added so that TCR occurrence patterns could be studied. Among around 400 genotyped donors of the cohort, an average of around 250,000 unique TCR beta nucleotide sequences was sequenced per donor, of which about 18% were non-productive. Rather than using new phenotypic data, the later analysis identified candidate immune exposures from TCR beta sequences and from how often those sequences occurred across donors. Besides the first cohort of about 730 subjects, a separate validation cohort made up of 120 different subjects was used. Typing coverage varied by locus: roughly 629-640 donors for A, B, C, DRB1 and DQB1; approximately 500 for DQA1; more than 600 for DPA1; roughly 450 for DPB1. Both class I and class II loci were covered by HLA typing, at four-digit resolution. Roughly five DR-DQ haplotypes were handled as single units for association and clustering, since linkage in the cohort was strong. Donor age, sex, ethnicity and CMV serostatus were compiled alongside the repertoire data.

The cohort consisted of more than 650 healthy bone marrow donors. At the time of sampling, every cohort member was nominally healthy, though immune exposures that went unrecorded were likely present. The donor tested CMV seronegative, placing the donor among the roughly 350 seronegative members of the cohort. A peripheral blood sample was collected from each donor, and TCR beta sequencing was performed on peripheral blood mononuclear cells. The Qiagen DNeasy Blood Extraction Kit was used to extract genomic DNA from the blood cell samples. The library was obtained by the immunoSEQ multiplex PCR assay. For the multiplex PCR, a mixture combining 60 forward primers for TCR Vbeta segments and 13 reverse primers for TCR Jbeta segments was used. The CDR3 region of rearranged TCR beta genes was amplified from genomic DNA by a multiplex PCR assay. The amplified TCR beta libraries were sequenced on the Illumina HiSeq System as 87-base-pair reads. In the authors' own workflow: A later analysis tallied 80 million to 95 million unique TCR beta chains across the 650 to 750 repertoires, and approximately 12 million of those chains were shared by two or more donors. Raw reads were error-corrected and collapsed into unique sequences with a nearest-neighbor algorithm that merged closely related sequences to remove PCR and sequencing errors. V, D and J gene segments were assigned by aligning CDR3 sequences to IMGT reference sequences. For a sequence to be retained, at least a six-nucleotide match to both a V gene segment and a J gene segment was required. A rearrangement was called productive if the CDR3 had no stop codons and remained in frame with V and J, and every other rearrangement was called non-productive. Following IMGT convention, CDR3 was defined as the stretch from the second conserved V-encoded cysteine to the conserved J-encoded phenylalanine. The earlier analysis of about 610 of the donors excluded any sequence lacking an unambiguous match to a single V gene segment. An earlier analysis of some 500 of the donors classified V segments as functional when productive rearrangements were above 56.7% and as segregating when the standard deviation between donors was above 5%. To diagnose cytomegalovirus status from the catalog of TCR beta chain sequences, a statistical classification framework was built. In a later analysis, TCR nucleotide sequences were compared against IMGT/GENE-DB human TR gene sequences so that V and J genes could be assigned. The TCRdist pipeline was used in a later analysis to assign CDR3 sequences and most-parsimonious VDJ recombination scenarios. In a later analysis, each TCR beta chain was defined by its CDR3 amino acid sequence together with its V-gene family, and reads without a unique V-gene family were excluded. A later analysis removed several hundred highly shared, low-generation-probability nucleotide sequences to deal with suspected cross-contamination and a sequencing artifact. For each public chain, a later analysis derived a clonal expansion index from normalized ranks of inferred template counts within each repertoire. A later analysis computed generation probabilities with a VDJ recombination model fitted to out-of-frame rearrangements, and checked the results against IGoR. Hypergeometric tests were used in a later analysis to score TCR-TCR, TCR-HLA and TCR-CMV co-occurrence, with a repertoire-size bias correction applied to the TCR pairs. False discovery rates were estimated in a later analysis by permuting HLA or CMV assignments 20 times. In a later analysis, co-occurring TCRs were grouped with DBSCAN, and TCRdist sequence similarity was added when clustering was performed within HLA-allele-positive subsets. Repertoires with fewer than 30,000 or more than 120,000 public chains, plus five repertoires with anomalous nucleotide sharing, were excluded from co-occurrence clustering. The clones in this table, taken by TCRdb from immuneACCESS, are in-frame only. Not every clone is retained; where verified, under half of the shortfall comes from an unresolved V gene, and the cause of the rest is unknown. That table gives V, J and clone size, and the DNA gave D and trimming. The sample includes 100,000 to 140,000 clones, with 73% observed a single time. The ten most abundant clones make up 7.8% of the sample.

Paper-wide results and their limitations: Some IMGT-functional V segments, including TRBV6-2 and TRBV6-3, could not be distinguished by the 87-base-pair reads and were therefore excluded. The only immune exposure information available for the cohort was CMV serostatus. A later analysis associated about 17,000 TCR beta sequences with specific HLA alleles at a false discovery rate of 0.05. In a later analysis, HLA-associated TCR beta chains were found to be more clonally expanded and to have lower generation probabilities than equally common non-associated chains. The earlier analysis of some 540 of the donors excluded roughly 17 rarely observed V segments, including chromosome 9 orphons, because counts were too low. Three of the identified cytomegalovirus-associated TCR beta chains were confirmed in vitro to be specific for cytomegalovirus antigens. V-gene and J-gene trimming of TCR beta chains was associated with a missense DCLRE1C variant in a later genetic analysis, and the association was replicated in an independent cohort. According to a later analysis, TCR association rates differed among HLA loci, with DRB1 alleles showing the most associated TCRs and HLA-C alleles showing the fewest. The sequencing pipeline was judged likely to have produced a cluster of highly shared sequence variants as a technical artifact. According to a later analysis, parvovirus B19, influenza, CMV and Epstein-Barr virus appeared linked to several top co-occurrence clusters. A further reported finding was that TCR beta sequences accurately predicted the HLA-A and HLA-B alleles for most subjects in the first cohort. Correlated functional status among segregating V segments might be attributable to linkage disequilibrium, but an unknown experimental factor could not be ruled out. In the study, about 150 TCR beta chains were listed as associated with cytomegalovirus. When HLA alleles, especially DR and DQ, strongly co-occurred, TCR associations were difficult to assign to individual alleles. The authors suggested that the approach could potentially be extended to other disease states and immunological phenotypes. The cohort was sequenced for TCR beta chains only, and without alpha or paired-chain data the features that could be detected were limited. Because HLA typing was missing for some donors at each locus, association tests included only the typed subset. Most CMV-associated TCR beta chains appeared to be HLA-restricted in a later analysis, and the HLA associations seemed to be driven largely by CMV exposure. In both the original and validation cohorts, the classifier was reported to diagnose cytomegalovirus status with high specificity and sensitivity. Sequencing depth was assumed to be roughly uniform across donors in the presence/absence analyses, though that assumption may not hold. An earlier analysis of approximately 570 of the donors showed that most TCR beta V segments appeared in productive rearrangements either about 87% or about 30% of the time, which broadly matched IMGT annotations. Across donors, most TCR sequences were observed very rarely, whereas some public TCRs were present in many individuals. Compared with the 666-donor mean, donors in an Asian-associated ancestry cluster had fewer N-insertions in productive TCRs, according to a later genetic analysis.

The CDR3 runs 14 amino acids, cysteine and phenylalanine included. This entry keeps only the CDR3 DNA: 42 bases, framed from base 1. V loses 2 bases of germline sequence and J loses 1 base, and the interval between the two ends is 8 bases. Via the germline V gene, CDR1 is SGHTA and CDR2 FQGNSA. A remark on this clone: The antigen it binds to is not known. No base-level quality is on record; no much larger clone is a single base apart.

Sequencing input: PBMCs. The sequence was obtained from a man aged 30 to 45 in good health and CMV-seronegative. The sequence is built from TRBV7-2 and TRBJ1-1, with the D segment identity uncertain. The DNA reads TGTGCCAGCAGCTTACTGGCACGGAACACTGAAGCTTTCTTT. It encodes CASSLLARNTEAFF.